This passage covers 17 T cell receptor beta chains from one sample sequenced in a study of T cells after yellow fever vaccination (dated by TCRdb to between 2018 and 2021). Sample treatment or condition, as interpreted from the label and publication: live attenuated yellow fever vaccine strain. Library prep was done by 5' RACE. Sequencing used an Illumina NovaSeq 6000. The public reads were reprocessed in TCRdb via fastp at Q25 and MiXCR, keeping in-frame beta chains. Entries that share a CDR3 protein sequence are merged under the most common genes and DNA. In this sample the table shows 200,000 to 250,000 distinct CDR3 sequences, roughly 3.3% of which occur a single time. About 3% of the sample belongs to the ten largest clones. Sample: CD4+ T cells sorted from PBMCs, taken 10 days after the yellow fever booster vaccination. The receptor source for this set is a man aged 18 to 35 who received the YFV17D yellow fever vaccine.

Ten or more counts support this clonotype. CDR3 DNA: TGCGCCAGCAGCGACACAGGGACGAACACTGAAGCTTTCTTT. Its protein is CASSDTGTNTEAFF. This chain joins TRBV5-1 and TRBJ1-1, with D perhaps matching TRBD1 (6 bases). Germline CDR1 reads SGHRS; CDR2 reads YFSETQ. V lost 4 bases and J 1 base, leaving 11 bases between the germline ends. The CDR3 consists of 14 residues.

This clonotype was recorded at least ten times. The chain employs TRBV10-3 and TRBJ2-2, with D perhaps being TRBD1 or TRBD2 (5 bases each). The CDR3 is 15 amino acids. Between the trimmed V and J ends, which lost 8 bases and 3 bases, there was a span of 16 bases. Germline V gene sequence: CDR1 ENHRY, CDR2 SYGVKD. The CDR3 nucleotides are TGTGCCATCCGGGCGGCTCTGGGGGACACCGGGGAGCTGTTTTTT. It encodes CAIRAALGDTGELFF.

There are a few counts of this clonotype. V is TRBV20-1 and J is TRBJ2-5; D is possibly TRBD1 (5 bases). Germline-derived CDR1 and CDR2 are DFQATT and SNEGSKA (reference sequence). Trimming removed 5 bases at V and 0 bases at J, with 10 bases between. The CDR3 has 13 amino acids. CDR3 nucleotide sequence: TGCAGTGCTTTTCGACAGAACCAAGAGACCCAGTACTTC. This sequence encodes CSAFRQNQETQYF.

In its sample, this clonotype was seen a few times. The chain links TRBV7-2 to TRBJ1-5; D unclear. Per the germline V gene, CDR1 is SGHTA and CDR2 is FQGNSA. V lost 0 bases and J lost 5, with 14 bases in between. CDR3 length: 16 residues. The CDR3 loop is CASSLALGGDHQPQHF. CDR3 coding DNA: TGTGCCAGCAGCTTAGCGCTTGGTGGGGATCATCAGCCCCAGCATTTT.

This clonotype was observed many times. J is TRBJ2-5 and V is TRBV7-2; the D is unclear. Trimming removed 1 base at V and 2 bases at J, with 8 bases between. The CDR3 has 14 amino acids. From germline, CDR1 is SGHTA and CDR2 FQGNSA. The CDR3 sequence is CASSLVRAQETQYF. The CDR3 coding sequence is TGTGCCAGCAGCTTAGTCCGGGCGCAAGAGACCCAGTACTTC.

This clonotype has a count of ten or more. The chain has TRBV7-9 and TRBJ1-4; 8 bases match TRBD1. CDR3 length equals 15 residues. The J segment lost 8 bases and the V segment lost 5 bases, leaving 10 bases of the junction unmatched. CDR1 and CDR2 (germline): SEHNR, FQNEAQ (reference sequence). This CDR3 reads CASSLWTGTMEKLFF. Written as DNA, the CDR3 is TGTGCCAGCAGCCTTTGGACAGGGACGATGGAAAAACTGTTTTTT.

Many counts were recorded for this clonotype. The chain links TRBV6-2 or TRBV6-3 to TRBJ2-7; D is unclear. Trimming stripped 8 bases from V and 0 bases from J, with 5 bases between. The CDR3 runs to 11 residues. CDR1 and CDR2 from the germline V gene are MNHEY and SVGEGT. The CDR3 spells CASGNSYEQYV. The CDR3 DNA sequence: TGTGCCAGCGGCAACTCCTACGAGCAGTACGTC.

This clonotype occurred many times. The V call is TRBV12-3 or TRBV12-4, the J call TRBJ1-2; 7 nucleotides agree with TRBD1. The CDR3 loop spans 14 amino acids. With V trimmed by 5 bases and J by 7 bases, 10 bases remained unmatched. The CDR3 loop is CASSPPTGTVGYTF. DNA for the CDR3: TGTGCCAGCAGTCCCCCCACAGGGACAGTTGGCTACACCTTC.

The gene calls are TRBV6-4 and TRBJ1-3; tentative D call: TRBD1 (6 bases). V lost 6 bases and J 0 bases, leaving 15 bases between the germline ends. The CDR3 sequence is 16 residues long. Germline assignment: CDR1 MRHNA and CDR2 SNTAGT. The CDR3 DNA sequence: TGTGCCAGCAGGACCGAAGGGGGACTCTCTGGAAACACCATATATTTT. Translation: CASRTEGGLSGNTIYF.

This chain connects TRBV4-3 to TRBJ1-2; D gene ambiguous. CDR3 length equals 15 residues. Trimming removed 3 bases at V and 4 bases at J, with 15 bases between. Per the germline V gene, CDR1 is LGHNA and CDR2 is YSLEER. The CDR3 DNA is TGCGCCAGCAGCCACGGGTCAAGTCCCTTCTATGGCTACACCTTC. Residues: CASSHGSSPFYGYTF.

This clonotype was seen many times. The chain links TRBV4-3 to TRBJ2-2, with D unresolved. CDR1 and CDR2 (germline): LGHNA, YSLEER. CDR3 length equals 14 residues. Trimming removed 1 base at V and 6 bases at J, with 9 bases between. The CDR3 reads CASSQGPGPGELFF. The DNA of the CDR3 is TGCGCCAGCAGCCAAGGTCCAGGCCCCGGGGAGCTGTTTTTT.

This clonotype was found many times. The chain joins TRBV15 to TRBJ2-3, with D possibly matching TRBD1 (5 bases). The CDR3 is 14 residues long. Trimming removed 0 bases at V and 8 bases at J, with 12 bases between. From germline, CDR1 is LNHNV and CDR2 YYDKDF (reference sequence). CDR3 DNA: TGTGCCACCAGCAGAGATACGGGCGACAGTACGCAGTATTTT. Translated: CATSRDTGDSTQYF. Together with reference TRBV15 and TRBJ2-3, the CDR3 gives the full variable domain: DAMVIQNPRYQVTQFGKPVTLSCSQTLNHNVMYWYQQKSSQAPKLLFHYYDKDFNNEADTPDNFQSRRPNTSFCFLDIRSPGLGDTAMYLCATSRDTGDSTQYFGPGTRLTVL.

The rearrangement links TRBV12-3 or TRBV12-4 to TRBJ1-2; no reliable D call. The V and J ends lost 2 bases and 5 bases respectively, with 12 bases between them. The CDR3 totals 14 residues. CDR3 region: CASSLSPRKYGYTF. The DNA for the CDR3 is TGTGCCAGCAGTTTAAGTCCCAGGAAATATGGCTACACCTTC.

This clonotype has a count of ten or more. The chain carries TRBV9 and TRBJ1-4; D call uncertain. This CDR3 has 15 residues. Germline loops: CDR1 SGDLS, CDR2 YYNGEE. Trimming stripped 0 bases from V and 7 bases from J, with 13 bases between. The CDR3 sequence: CASSVAGGFGEKLFF. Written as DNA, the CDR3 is TGTGCCAGCAGCGTAGCTGGCGGGTTTGGTGAAAAACTGTTTTTT. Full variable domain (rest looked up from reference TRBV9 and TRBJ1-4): DSGVTQTPKHLITATGQRVTLRCSPRSGDLSVYWYQQSLDQGLQFLIQYYNGEERAKGNILERFSAQQFPDLHSELNLSSLELGDSALYFCASSVAGGFGEKLFFGSGTQLSVL.

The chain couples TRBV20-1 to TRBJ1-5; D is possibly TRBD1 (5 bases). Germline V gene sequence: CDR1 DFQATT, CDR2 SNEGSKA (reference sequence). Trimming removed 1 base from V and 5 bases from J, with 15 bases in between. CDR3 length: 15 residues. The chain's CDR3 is CSARAAGLKDQPQHF. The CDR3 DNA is TGCAGTGCTAGAGCAGCAGGGTTGAAGGATCAGCCCCAGCATTTT.

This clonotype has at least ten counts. The CDR3 loop reads CASSLGTGVIGNTIYF. The CDR3 region has the DNA TGCGCCAGCAGCTTGGGGACAGGAGTTATTGGAAACACCATATATTTT. The rearrangement links TRBV5-1 to TRBJ1-3; TRBD1 aligns across 7 bases. The CDR3 contains 16 residues. V gave up 0 bases and J gave up 3 bases; unmatched junction bases: 6. Germline CDR1 and CDR2: SGHRS and YFSETQ.

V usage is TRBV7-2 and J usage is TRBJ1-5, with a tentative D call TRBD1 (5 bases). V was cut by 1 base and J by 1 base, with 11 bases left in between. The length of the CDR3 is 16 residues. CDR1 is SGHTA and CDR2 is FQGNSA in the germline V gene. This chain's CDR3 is CASSLVGPSSNQPQHF. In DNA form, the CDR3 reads TGTGCCAGCAGCTTAGTGGGGCCCTCCAGCAATCAGCCCCAGCATTTT.